The rows below give T cell receptor beta chains drawn from one sample of a study of blood T cell repertoires in COVID-19. Repertoires were generated with immunoSEQ multiplex PCR, while TCRdb's copy carries only in-frame clones and drops some. Of approximately 150,000 clones listed, approximately 87% were seen once; the top ten hold roughly 2.1%. Sequenced sample: peripheral blood. These receptors were collected from a man between 70 and 80 years old with active COVID-19. The CDR3 runs from the conserved cysteine through the conserved F or W. The D gene is left open where the match is weak. Only part of the rows carry a size: once, few, many, or a class if the clone is expanded.

TRBV19	TRBD1	-	TRBJ1-5	TGTGCCAGTAGCCTGGACAGGGGCGGTCAGCCCCAGCATTTT	CASSLDRGGQPQHF
TRBV28	-	-	TRBJ1-1	TGTGCCAGCAGTCATGACAGAGACACTGAAGCTTTCTTT	CASSHDRDTEAFF
TRBV7-9	-	-	TRBJ2-2	TGTGCCAGCAGCCCGGTCTCAGGGGAGCTGTTTTTT	CASSPVSGELFF
TRBV5-5	-	-	TRBJ1-4	TGTGCCAGCAGCTTCTCCGACAGATCAACTAATGAAAAACTGTTTTTT	CASSFSDRSTNEKLFF
TRBV28	-	-	TRBJ1-3	TGTGCCAGCAGTTCCCAGGGGAAAGGTGGAAACACCATATATTTT	CASSSQGKGGNTIYF
TRBV20-1	-	-	TRBJ2-7	TGCAGTGCTAGTCGCGGAAAATACGAGCAGTACTTC	CSASRGKYEQYF
TRBV7-9	TRBD2	-	TRBJ2-1	TGTGCCAGCAGCTCCTCGGCTCGGGGGGGTGAGCAGTTCTTC	CASSSSARGGEQFF
TRBV4-3	-	-	TRBJ2-5	TGCGCCAGCAGCCAAGAATGGACAAAAGAGACCCAGTACTTC	CASSQEWTKETQYF
TRBV24-1	-	-	TRBJ1-2	TGTGCCACCAGTGACAGGGGAGGGGATGGCTACACCTTC	CATSDRGGDGYTF
TRBV27	-	-	TRBJ1-5	TGTGCCAGCAGTTTCGGTACGGGTAGCAATCAGCCCCAGCATTTT	CASSFGTGSNQPQHF
TRBV11-2	-	-	TRBJ2-7	TGTGCCAGCAGCTCCCTACAGTGGAAATACGAGCAGTACTTC	CASSSLQWKYEQYF
TRBV18	TRBD1	-	TRBJ1-1	TGTGCCAGCTCACTAGGGACAGGGGGCTTGAACACTGAAGCTTTCTTT	CASSLGTGGLNTEAFF
TRBV19	-	-	TRBJ1-5	TGTGCCAGTAGTACACTCGATCAGCCCCAGCATTTT	CASSTLDQPQHF
TRBV5-1	-	-	TRBJ2-7	TGCGCCAGCAGCTTGGGGGACTCACATGGCTACGAGCAGTACTTC	CASSLGDSHGYEQYF
TRBV9	TRBD2	-	TRBJ2-1	TGTGCCAGCAGCGTGACCCCGGGGAGGGGAGGCAATGAGCAGTTCTTC	CASSVTPGRGGNEQFF
TRBV6-5	TRBD1	-	TRBJ2-7	TGTGCCAGCAGTCTCCGATGGGACAGATCGTACGAGCAGTACTTC	CASSLRWDRSYEQYF
TRBV5-4	-	few	TRBJ1-2	TGTGCCAGCAGCGTTAATCAGGGGAACTATGGCTACACCTTC	CASSVNQGNYGYTF
TRBV28	-	-	TRBJ1-1	TGTGCCAGCAGGCCCGGTATGAACACTGAAGCTTTCTTT	CASRPGMNTEAFF
TRBV7-2	-	-	TRBJ1-1	TGTGCCAGCAGCCAACAGAACATGAACACTGAAGCTTTCTTT	CASSQQNMNTEAFF
TRBV18	TRBD1	-	TRBJ2-7	TGTGCCAGCTCACCAGGGACAGGGGGCTTCGACGCCTACGAGCAGTACTTC	CASSPGTGGFDAYEQYF
TRBV4-1	TRBD2	-	TRBJ2-7	TGCGCCAGCAGCCAAGATCTAGCGGGTTCCGCCTACGAGCAGTACTTC	CASSQDLAGSAYEQYF
TRBV7-3	TRBD2	-	TRBJ2-1	TGTGCCAGCAGCTTAGCGGGAGCCTACAATGAGCAGTTCTTC	CASSLAGAYNEQFF
TRBV19	-	-	TRBJ2-5	TGTGCCAGTAGAACAACATGGGGCTCTGAGACCCAGTACTTC	CASRTTWGSETQYF
TRBV5-4	-	-	TRBJ1-2	TGTGCCAGCAGCCGGACCGGGGACTATGGCTACACCTTC	CASSRTGDYGYTF